This T cell receptor beta chain was identified in a study of T cell responses to AZD1222 COVID-19 vaccine. Germline V CDR1 and CDR2: SGHVS, FNYEAQ. The CDR3 consists of 16 residues. The junction had 15 bases not matched to a gene; V was cut back by 5 bases and J by 5 bases. Whole-study results and caveats: Females outnumbered males among donors, who were mostly white British; clonal diversity was possibly underestimated. Dominant at 160-218 and 743-854, vaccine-associated CD4 TCRs also spanned spike. Baseline seropositives among AZD1222 recipients totaled only 6 or 7.

The protocol was immunoSEQ multiplex PCR, while the TCRdb copy is restricted to in-frame clones and leaves out a portion. The sample shows roughly 160,000 clones, 90% to 95% of them seen only once. In the case of this clone: The antigen remains undetermined.

J is TRBJ2-7 and V is TRBV7-6, with TRBD2 matching 7 bases. Sequencing was performed on peripheral blood, taken on day 0 of MenACWY control vaccination. The TCR was taken from an adult in good health. The CDR3 loop reads CASSLYGAGANNEQYF. The CDR3 DNA follows: TGTGCCAGCAGCCTTTATGGGGCGGGAGCTAACAACGAGCAGTACTTC.